The TCR beta chain under discussion was sequenced for a study of blood T cell repertoires in COVID-19. Study background: The United States, Italy and Spain were the sources of the acute and convalescent COVID-19 samples. T cells, B-cell-depleted T cells, or PBMCs provided the cDNA or gDNA that served as material.

V lost 4 bases and J lost 3; bases outside the gene matches: 3. Germline V CDR1 and CDR2: LGHDT, YNNKEL (reference sequence). CDR3 size: 13 residues. Authors' analysis steps: Reference gene primer amplification gave nucleated cell count estimates. Method: immunoSEQ multiplex PCR; TCRdb's copy keeps in-frame clones and lacks some. The DNA was the basis for D and trimming; V, J and clone size are from that table. The table has around 450,000 clones, approximately 90% seen once. This sequence was found in a woman in her 30s with acute or convalescent COVID-19. Sequencing was carried out using peripheral blood. The chain employs TRBV3-1 (or the pseudogene TRBV3-2) and TRBJ2-7, with 7 bases identical to TRBD1. The CDR3 loop reads CASSRQGFYEQYF. The CDR3, as DNA: TGTGCCAGCAGCCGACAGGGATTCTACGAGCAGTACTTC.